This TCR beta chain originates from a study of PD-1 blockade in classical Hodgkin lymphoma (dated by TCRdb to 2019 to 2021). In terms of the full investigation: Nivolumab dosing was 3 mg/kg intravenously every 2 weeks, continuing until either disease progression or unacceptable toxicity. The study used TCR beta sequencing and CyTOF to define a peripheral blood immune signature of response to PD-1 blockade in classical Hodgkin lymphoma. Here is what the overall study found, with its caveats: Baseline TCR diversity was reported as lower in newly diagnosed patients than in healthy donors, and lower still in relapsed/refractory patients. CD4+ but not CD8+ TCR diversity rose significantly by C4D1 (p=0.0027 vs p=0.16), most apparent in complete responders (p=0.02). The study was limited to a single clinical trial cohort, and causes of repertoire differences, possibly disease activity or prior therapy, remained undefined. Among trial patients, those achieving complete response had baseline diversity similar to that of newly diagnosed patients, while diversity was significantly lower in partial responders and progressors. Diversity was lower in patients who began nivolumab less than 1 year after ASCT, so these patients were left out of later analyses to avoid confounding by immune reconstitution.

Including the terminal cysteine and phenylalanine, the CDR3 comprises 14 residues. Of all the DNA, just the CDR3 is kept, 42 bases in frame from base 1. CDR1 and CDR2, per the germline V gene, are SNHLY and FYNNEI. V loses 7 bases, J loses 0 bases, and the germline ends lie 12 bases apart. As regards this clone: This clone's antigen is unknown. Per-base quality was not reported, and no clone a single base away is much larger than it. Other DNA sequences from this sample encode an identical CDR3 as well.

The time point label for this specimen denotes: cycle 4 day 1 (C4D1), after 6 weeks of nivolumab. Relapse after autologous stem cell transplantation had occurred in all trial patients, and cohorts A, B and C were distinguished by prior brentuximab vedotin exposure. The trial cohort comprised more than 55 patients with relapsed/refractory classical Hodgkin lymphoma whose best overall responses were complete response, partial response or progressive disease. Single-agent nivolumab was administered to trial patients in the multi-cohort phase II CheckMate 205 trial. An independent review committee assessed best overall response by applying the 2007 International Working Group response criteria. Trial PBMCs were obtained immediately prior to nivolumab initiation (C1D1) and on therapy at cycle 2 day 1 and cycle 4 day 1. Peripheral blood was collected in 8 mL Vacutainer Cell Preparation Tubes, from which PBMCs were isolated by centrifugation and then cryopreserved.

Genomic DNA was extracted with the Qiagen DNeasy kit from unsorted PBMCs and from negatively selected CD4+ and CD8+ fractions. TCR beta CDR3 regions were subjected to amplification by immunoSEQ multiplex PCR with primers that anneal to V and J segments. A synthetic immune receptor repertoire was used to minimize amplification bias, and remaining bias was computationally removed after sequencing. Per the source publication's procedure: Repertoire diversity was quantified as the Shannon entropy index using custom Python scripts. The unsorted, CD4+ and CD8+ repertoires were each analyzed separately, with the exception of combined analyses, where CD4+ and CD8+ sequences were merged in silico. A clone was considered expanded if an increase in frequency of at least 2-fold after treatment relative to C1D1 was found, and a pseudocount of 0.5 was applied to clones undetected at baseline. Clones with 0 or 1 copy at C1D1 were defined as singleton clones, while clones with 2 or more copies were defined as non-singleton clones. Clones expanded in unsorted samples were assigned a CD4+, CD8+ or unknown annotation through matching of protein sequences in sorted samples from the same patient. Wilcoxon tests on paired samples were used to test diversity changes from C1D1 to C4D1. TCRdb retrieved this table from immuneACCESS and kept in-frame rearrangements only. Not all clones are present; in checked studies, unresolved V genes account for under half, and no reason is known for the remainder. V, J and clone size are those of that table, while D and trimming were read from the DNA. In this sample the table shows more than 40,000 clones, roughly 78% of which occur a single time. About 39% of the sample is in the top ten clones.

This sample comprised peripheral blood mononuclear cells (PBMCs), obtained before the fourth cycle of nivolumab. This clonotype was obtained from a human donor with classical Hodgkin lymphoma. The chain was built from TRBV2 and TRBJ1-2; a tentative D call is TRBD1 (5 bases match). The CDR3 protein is CASKTTEANYGYTF. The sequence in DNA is TGTGCCAGCAAGACGACAGAAGCTAACTATGGCTACACCTTC.